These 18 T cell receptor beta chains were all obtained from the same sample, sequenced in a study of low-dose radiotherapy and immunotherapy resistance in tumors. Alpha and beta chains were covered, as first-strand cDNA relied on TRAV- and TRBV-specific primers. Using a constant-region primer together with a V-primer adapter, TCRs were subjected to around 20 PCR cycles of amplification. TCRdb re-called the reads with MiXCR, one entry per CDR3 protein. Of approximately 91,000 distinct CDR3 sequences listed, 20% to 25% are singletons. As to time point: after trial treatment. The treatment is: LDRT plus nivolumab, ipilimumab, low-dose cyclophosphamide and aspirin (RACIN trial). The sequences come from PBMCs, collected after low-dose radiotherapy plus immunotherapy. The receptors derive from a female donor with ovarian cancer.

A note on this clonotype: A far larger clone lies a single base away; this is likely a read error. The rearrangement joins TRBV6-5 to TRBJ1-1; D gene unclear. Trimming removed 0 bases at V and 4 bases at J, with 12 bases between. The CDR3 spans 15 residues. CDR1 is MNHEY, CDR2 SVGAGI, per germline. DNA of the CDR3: TGTGCCAGCAGTTACTCGCGGGTGAGGAGCACTGAAGCTTTCTTT. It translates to CASSYSRVRSTEAFF.

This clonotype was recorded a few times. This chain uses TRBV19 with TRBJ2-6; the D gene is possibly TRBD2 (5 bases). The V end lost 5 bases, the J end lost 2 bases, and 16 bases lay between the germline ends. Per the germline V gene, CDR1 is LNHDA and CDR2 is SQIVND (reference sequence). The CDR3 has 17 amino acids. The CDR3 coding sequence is TGTGCCAGTAGTTCGAACTTAGCGAGCACTGGGGCCAACGTCCTGACTTTC. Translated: CASSSNLASTGANVLTF. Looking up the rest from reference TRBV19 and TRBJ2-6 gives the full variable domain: DGGITQSPKYLFRKEGQNVTLSCEQNLNHDAMYWYRQDPGQGLRLIYYSQIVNDFQKGDIAEGYSVSREKKESFPLTVTSAQKNPTAFYLCASSSNLASTGANVLTFGAGSRLTVL.

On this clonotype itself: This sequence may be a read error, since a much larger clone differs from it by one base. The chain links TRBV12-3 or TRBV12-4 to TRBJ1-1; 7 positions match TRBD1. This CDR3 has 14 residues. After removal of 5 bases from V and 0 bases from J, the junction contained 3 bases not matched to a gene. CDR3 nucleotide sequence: TGTGCCAGCAGTCTGACAGGGTTGAACACTGAAGCTTTCTTT. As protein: CASSLTGLNTEAFF.

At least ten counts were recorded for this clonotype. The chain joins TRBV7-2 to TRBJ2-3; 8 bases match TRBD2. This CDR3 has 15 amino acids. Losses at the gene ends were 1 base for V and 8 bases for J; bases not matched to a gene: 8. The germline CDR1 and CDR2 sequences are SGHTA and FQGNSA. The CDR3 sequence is CASSLDGGGRGTQYF. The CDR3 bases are TGTGCCAGCAGCTTAGATGGCGGGGGGAGGGGTACGCAGTATTTT.

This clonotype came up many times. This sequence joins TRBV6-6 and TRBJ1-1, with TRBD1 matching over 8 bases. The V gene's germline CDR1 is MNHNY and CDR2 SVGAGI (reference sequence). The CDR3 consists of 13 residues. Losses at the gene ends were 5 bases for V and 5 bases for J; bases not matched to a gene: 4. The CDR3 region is CASSKDRATEAFF. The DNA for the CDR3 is TGTGCCAGCAGTAAGGACAGGGCTACTGAAGCTTTCTTT.

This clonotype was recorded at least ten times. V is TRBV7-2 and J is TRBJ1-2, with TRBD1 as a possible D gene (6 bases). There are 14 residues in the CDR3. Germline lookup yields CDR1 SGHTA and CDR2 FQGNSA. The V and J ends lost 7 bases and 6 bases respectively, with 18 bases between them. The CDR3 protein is CASTSGDYFNGYTF. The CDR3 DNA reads TGTGCCAGCACCTCAGGGGACTATTTTAATGGCTACACCTTC.

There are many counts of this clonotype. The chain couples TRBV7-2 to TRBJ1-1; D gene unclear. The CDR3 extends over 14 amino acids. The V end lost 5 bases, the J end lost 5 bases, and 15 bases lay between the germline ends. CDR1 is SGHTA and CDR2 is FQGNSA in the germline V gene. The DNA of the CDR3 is TGTGCCAGCAGCGTCGACTCCCGGGGAACTGAAGCTTTCTTT. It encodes CASSVDSRGTEAFF.

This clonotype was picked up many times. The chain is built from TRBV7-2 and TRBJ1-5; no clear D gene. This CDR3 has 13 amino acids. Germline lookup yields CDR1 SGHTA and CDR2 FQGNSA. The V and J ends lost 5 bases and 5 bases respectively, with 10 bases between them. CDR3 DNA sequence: TGTGCCAGCAGCCCGTACACTTATCAGCCCCAGCATTTT. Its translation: CASSPYTYQPQHF.

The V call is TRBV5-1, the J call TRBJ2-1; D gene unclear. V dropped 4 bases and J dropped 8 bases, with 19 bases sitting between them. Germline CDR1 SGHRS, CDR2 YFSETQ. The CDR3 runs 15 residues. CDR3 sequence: CASSGSRITTDEQFF. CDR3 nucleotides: TGCGCCAGCAGCGGCTCCAGGATTACCACGGATGAGCAGTTCTTC. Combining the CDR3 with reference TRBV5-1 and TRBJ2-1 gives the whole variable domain KAGVTQTPRYLIKTRGQQVTLSCSPISGHRSVSWYQQTPGQGLQFLFEYFSETQRNKGNFPGRFSGRQFSNSRSEMNVSTLELGDSALYLCASSGSRITTDEQFFGPGTRLTVL.

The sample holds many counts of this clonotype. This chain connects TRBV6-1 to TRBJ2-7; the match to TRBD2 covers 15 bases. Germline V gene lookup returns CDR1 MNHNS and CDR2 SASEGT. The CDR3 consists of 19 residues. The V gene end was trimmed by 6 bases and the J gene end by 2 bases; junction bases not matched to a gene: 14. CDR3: CASRKRTSGGAGSPYEQYF. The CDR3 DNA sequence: TGTGCCAGCAGGAAAAGGACTAGCGGGGGGGCAGGTAGTCCCTACGAGCAGTACTTC.

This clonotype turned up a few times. CDR3 protein: CASTSSRVEQFF. The CDR3 nucleotides are TGTGCCAGCACCTCCTCAAGAGTTGAGCAGTTCTTC. The chain joins TRBV12-3 or TRBV12-4 to TRBJ2-1; D ambiguous. Between the trimmed V and J ends, which lost 7 bases and 9 bases, there was a span of 13 bases. The CDR3 consists of 12 residues.

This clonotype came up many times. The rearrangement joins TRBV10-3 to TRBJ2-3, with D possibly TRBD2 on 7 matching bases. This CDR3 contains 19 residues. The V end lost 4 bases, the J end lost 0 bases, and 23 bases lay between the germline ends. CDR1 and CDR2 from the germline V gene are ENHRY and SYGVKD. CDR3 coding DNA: TGTGCCATCAGTGGGGGGGGGCGGCCCAGCGGACGAAGCACAGATACGCAGTATTTT. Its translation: CAISGGGRPSGRSTDTQYF.

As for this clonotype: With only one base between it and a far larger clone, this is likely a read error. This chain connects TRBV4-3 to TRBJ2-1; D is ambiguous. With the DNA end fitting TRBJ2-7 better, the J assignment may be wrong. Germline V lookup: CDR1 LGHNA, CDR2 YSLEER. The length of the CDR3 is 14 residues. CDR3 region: CTSSRLASSYEQYF. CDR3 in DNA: TGCACCAGCAGCAGATTAGCCTCTAGCTACGAGCAGTACTTC.

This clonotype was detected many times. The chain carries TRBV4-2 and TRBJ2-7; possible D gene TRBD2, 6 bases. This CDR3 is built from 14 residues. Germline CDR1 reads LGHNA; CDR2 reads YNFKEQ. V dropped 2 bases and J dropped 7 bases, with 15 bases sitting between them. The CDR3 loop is CASSQRVGGAEQYF. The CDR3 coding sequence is TGTGCCAGCAGCCAAAGGGTGGGCGGGGCTGAGCAGTACTTC.

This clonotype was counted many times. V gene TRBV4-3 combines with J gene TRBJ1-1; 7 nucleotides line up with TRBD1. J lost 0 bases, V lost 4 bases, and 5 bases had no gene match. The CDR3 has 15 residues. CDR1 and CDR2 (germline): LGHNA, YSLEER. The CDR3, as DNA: TGCGCCAGCAGCCGCGTAACAGGGGTGAACACTGAAGCTTTCTTT. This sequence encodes CASSRVTGVNTEAFF.

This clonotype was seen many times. The CDR3 coding sequence is TGTGCCAGCAGCGACCATAGCAACACCGGGGAGCTGTTTTTT. This codes for CASSDHSNTGELFF. The genes are TRBV7-8 and TRBJ2-2; D remains ambiguous. CDR3 size: 14 residues. From germline, CDR1 is SGHVS and CDR2 FQNEAQ. The V end was cut by 5 bases, the J end by 2 bases, with 9 bases between.

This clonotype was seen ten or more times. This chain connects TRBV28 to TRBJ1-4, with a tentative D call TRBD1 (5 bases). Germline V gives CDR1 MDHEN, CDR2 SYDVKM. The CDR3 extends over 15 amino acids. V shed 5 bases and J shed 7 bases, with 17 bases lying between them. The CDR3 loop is CASSLGTSLSEKLFF. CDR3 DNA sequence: TGTGCCAGCAGTCTGGGGACGTCCCTCAGTGAAAAACTGTTTTTT.

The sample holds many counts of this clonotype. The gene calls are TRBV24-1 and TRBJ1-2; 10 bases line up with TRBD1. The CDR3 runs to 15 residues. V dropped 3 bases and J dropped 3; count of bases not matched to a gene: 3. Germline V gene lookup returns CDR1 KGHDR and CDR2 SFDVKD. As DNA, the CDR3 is TGTGCCACCAGTGATCCTGGACAGGGGGACTATGGCTACACCTTC. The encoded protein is CATSDPGQGDYGYTF.